A single sample is the source of the 13 T cell receptor beta chains below, sequenced in a study of blood T cell repertoires in COVID-19. TCRdb's table, derived via immunoSEQ multiplex PCR, lists solely in-frame clones and lacks some. This table has some 200,000 clones, about 80% appearing once. The sequencing input was peripheral blood. These receptor sequences come from a woman aged 30 to 39 who had recovered from COVID-19.

This sequence joins TRBV12-3 or TRBV12-4 and TRBJ2-5, with D tentatively TRBD2 (7 bases). V was cut by 8 bases and J by 3 bases, with 13 bases left in between. The CDR3 runs to 13 residues. The CDR3 sequence is CASRGAGEETQYF. CDR3 nucleotides: TGTGCCAGCCGGGGGGCGGGAGAAGAGACCCAGTACTTC.

The chain joins TRBV24-1 to TRBJ2-2, with 8 bases aligning to TRBD1. This CDR3 region has 15 residues. Trimming took 3 bases from V and 4 from J; bases not matched to a gene: 3. Germline-derived CDR1 and CDR2 are KGHDR and SFDVKD. Here the CDR3 DNA reads TGTGCCACCAGTGATCCCACAGGGGGCACCGGGGAGCTGTTTTTT. It codes for CATSDPTGGTGELFF.

This chain uses TRBV7-6 with TRBJ2-2, with TRBD1 identical over 8 bases. V trimming: 4 bases; J trimming: 1 base; junction bases outside the gene matches: 14. The CDR3 is 19 residues long. In germline, CDR1 is SGHVS, CDR2 FNYEAQ. The CDR3 DNA is TGTGCCAGCAGCTCCCTCTCGAGTTACGGACAGGGGAACACCGGGGAGCTGTTTTTT. Translation gives CASSSLSSYGQGNTGELFF.

This chain links TRBV9 with TRBJ2-1, with TRBD1 matching 8 bases. The CDR3 is made up of 14 amino acids. The germline CDR1 and CDR2 sequences are SGDLS and YYNGEE. Trimming took 2 bases from V and 8 from J; bases not matched to a gene: 6. The CDR3 is CASSVGTGIYEQFF. The CDR3, as DNA: TGTGCCAGCAGCGTCGGGACAGGAATATATGAGCAGTTCTTC.

This sequence joins TRBV6-6 and TRBJ2-3; possibly TRBD1 for D (6 bases). Trimming removed 5 bases at V and 0 bases at J, with 15 bases between. Germline V gene sequence: CDR1 MNHNY, CDR2 SVGAGI (reference sequence). This CDR3 contains 16 residues. CDR3 sequence: CASSIGAQGSTDTQYF. For the CDR3, the DNA is TGTGCCAGCAGTATCGGGGCACAGGGCAGCACAGATACGCAGTATTTT.

V gene TRBV18 combines with J gene TRBJ1-3; perhaps TRBD1 as D (6 bases). V was shortened by 6 bases and J by 0 bases, with 12 bases between the two germline ends. Looked up from germline, CDR1 is KGHSH and CDR2 is LQKENI. The CDR3 is 15 amino acids. The CDR3 DNA reads TGTGCCAGCTCTCCATCACAGGGCTCTGGAAACACCATATATTTT. Translating it yields CASSPSQGSGNTIYF.

This rearrangement joins TRBV27 to TRBJ2-3; 9 bases fit TRBD2. The junction had 20 bases not matched to a gene; V was cut back by 0 bases and J by 4 bases. Germline assignment: CDR1 MNHEY and CDR2 SMNVEV (reference sequence). The CDR3 loop spans 21 amino acids. The CDR3 bases are TGTGCCAGCAGTTTATCGGAGCGGGAGGCCTATTCACCCCCTCGGCCAGATACGCAGTATTTT. It yields the protein CASSLSEREAYSPPRPDTQYF.

The V and J genes are TRBV5-1 and TRBJ1-2, with 9 bases fitting TRBD1. The CDR3 covers 13 residues. Germline V CDR1 and CDR2: SGHRS, YFSETQ. The trim removed 6 bases at V and 3 bases at J, leaving 3 bases unmatched. The CDR3, as DNA: TGCGCCAGCAAGAGGGACAGGGACTATGGCTACACCTTC. It codes for CASKRDRDYGYTF.

This clone was picked up one time. V usage is TRBV18 and J usage is TRBJ2-3; unclear D gene. This CDR3 is 13 amino acids long. V dropped 3 bases and J dropped 5 bases, with 9 bases sitting between them. Germline CDR1 reads KGHSH; CDR2 reads LQKENI. For the CDR3, the DNA is TGTGCCAGCTCACCTTCCCCACAAGATACGCAGTATTTT. Translation gives CASSPSPQDTQYF.

The chain has TRBV5-6 and TRBJ2-7, with 7 bases matching TRBD1. Germline trimming cut 3 bases from V and 2 bases from J; bases unmatched to any gene: 5. The length of the CDR3 is 14 residues. The germline CDR1 and CDR2 sequences are SGHDT and YYEEEE. The CDR3 loop is CASSSRQGPYEQYF. CDR3 DNA sequence: TGTGCCAGCAGCTCTAGACAGGGTCCCTACGAGCAGTACTTC. Complete variable domain (other parts from reference TRBV5-6 and TRBJ2-7): DAGVTQSPTHLIKTRGQQVTLRCSPKSGHDTVSWYQQALGQGPQFIFQYYEEEERQRGNFPDRFSGHQFPNYSSELNVNALLLGDSALYLCASSSRQGPYEQYFGPGTRLTVT.

This chain connects TRBV24-1 to TRBJ2-7; D not certain. V was shortened by 3 bases and J by 9 bases, with 8 bases between the two germline ends. The germline V gene encodes CDR1 KGHDR and CDR2 SFDVKD. The CDR3 length is 11 residues. The CDR3 loop is CATSDGVVQYF. The CDR3 DNA is TGTGCCACCAGTGATGGAGTTGTGCAGTACTTC.

V is TRBV30 and J is TRBJ2-1; D remains unclear. The CDR3 totals 11 residues. V was cut by 5 bases and J by 9 bases, with 11 bases left in between. Per the germline V gene, CDR1 is GTSNPN and CDR2 is SVGIG (reference sequence). The CDR3 loop is CAWFSKAEQFF. CDR3 in DNA: TGTGCCTGGTTTAGCAAGGCTGAGCAGTTCTTC.

The chain uses TRBV9 and TRBJ2-5; D might be TRBD2 (6 bases). Germline-derived CDR1 and CDR2 are SGDLS and YYNGEE. V was cut by 3 bases and J by 1 base, with 7 bases left in between. The CDR3 runs 13 residues. In nucleotides, the CDR3 is TGTGCCAGCAGCGGGACTATCCAAGAGACCCAGTACTTC. Translated: CASSGTIQETQYF. Using reference TRBV9 and TRBJ2-5 for the parts outside the CDR3, the full variable domain is DSGVTQTPKHLITATGQRVTLRCSPRSGDLSVYWYQQSLDQGLQFLIQYYNGEERAKGNILERFSAQQFPDLHSELNLSSLELGDSALYFCASSGTIQETQYFGPGTRLLVL.